These 6 T cell receptor beta chains were all obtained from the same sample, sequenced in a study of T cells in Graves' hyperthyroidism and ophthalmopathy. Template material for amplifying TCR beta CDR3 regions consisted of RNA transcripts. First-round RT-PCR targeting the TCR CDR3 was performed with the HTBI primer set. TCRdb reprocessed the multiplex PCR reads via MiXCR and lists one record per CDR3 protein. The sample carries hundreds of thousands of distinct CDR3 sequences, approximately 15% recorded once. Sequencing used blood. The receptors derive from a woman aged 40-49 years with Graves' hyperthyroidism.

Many counts were recorded for this clonotype. The rearrangement uses TRBV28 and TRBJ1-5; D not resolved. The CDR3 has 14 residues. Germline-derived CDR1 and CDR2 are MDHEN and SYDVKM. V gave up 7 bases and J gave up 1 base, with 11 bases separating them. The CDR3 reads CASNPEMSNQPQHF. CDR3 nucleotides: TGTGCCAGCAACCCAGAGATGAGCAATCAGCCCCAGCATTTT.

The sample holds a few counts of this clonotype. The V gene is TRBV29-1, the J gene TRBJ2-3, with TRBD2 matching over 8 bases. Germline CDR1 is SQVTM and CDR2 is ANQGSEA. With V trimmed by 1 base and J by 11 bases, 5 bases remained unmatched. This CDR3 region has 12 residues. The CDR3 DNA follows: TGCAGCGTTGAAGTTTTAGCGGGGTGGCAGTATTTT. Translating it yields CSVEVLAGWQYF.

A few counts support this clonotype. The gene calls are TRBV18 and TRBJ2-7, with D possibly TRBD1 on 5 matching bases. Trimming took off 5 bases at V and 3 bases at J, with 17 bases between the two ends. Per germline, CDR1 KGHSH and CDR2 LQKENI. This CDR3 contains 15 residues. CDR3 sequence (DNA): TGTGCCAGCTCATCAGACAGCCTACATTTCTACGAGCAGTACTTC. Residues: CASSSDSLHFYEQYF.

In this sample, this clonotype turned up many times. The chain combines TRBV10-3 with TRBJ1-1; D uncertain. Germline CDR1 and CDR2: ENHRY and SYGVKD. The ends were cut back, 8 bases at V and 0 bases at J, with 4 bases in the middle. The length of the CDR3 is 11 residues. CDR3 amino acids: CAIRLNTEAFF. The DNA for the CDR3 is TGTGCCATCCGTCTGAACACTGAAGCTTTCTTT.

This clonotype was observed a few times. The chain has TRBV6-1 and TRBJ2-3; 9 bases match TRBD1. Germline V gene lookup returns CDR1 MNHNS and CDR2 SASEGT. This CDR3 contains 15 residues. Trimming removed 7 bases from V and 5 bases from J; junction bases left unmatched: 10. CDR3 loop: CASTPDRGRRDTQYF. In DNA form, the CDR3 reads TGTGCCAGCACCCCAGACAGGGGGAGAAGAGATACGCAGTATTTT.

This clonotype came up many times. The chain joins TRBV12-5 to TRBJ1-1; D is uncertain. This CDR3 spans 14 amino acids. Germline V gives CDR1 LGHNT, CDR2 FRNRAP. V was pared by 6 bases and J by 1 base, with 12 bases between. The CDR3 sequence is CASGTLDPNTEAFF. The DNA of the CDR3 is TGTGCTAGTGGCACCCTAGATCCGAACACTGAAGCTTTCTTT.